This T cell receptor (beta chain) was captured by sequencing in a study of CD8 T cells in Susac syndrome. Germline lookup yields CDR1 SGHVS and CDR2 FNYEAQ. V dropped 3 bases and J dropped 1 base, with 9 bases sitting between them. CDR3 size: 14 residues. An input of roughly 0.45 to 1 ug of RNA was subjected to reverse transcription using random hexamers. MiXCR was run by TCRdb on the immunoSEQ multiplex PCR reads, yielding one entry per CDR3 protein. This table has around 200,000 distinct CDR3 sequences, approximately 90% appearing once. The sample was CD8+ T cells from PBMCs. This clonotype originated in a human donor with multiple sclerosis. The chain has TRBV7-6 and TRBJ1-1; possibly TRBD1 for D (6 bases). DNA of the CDR3: TGTGCCAGCAGCTTTGGACAGCAGAACACTGAAGCTTTCTTT. Translated, it gives CASSFGQQNTEAFF.